A selection of T cell receptor beta chains follows, all from one sample in a study of T cell responses to AZD1222 COVID-19 vaccine. Sequencing used immunoSEQ multiplex PCR; TCRdb keeps in-frame clones, though not all of them. Of fewer than 120,000 clones listed, 81% were seen once; the top ten hold roughly 5%. The sample was peripheral blood, taken on day 0 of AZD1222 vaccination. These TCRs come from an adult in good health. The CDR3 runs from the conserved cysteine through the conserved F or W. The D gene is left open where the match is weak. The listing skips clone size in some rows; elsewhere it reads once, few, many or a size class.

D: NA; J: TRBJ2-7; V: TRBV7-9; size: NA; DNA: TGTGCCAGCAGCCCCCCTAGGGATCCTAACGAGCAGTACTTC; CDR3: CASSPPRDPNEQYF
D: NA; J: TRBJ1-2; V: TRBV7-2; size: NA; DNA: TGTGCCAGCAGCTTACTCGGGTCTGGGGATGGCTACACCTTC; CDR3: CASSLLGSGDGYTF
D: NA; J: TRBJ1-2; V: TRBV7-9; size: NA; DNA: TGTGCCAGCGAGATGGGGATACGAAACTATGGCTACACCTTC; CDR3: CASEMGIRNYGYTF
D: TRBD1; J: TRBJ2-7; V: TRBV7-2; size: NA; DNA: TGTGCCAGCAGCTTAGGGACAGGGGGCAGATCCTACGAGCAGTACTTC; CDR3: CASSLGTGGRSYEQYF
D: NA; J: TRBJ2-4; V: TRBV18; size: NA; DNA: TGTGCCAGCTCACCACCAAATGTCCTAGCCAAAAACATTCAGTACTTC; CDR3: CASSPPNVLAKNIQYF
D: NA; J: TRBJ2-3; V: TRBV28; size: NA; DNA: TGTGCCAGCATCGGGCACGACACAGATACGCAGTATTTT; CDR3: CASIGHDTDTQYF
D: NA; J: TRBJ2-7; V: TRBV12-3/TRBV12-4; size: few; DNA: TGTGCCAGCAGAGAAGGGACGTTCGACGAGCAGTACTTC; CDR3: CASREGTFDEQYF
D: NA; J: TRBJ2-1; V: TRBV6-5; size: NA; DNA: TGTGCCAGCAGTTACTCAGGGGCCTACAATGAGCAGTTCTTC; CDR3: CASSYSGAYNEQFF
D: NA; J: TRBJ2-1; V: TRBV20-1; size: NA; DNA: TGCAGTGCTAGTTATCTGGGGGAGCAGTTCTTC; CDR3: CSASYLGEQFF
D: NA; J: TRBJ2-2; V: TRBV5-1; size: once; DNA: TGCGCCAGCAGCCCGAAGTCCCACCCCGAGAACACCGGGGAGCTGTTTTTT; CDR3: CASSPKSHPENTGELFF
D: NA; J: TRBJ1-4; V: TRBV11-2; size: NA; DNA: TGTGCCAGCAGCTTAGATCGGACTGTGAGGGGGTTTCCAACTAATGAAAAACTGTTTTTT; CDR3: CASSLDRTVRGFPTNEKLFF
D: NA; J: TRBJ1-1; V: TRBV6-2/TRBV6-3; size: few; DNA: TGTGCCAGCAGCCCGAACAGGAGGAAGAACACTGAAGCTTTCTTT; CDR3: CASSPNRRKNTEAFF
D: NA; J: TRBJ1-1; V: TRBV5-5; size: few; DNA: TGTGCCAGCAGCTTGCAACGGGTGAACACTGAAGCTTTCTTT; CDR3: CASSLQRVNTEAFF
D: TRBD1; J: TRBJ1-1; V: TRBV5-1; size: NA; DNA: TGCGCCAGCAGCTTAGGGGACAGGGCCACTGAAGCTTTCTTT; CDR3: CASSLGDRATEAFF
D: TRBD1; J: TRBJ2-3; V: TRBV2; size: NA; DNA: TGTGCCAGCAGGACGGGACAGGGGAAAACAGATACGCAGTATTTT; CDR3: CASRTGQGKTDTQYF
D: TRBD1; J: TRBJ1-1; V: TRBV18; size: NA; DNA: TGTGCCAGCTCACCACCGAGCCGCAGGGGGAGAACTGAAGCTTTCTTT; CDR3: CASSPPSRRGRTEAFF
D: NA; J: TRBJ1-6; V: TRBV4-3; size: once; DNA: TGCGCCAGCAGTTTTCTCCCGCGGGGCCCCGAACTACCAAATTCACCCCTCCACTTT; CDR3: CASSFLPRGPELPNSPLHF
D: TRBD2; J: TRBJ2-3; V: TRBV28; size: NA; DNA: TGTGCCAGCAGTTTGGCCGGGTTGGTAGCGGGAGAGACTACAGATACGCAGTATTTT; CDR3: CASSLAGLVAGETTDTQYF
D: TRBD2; J: TRBJ2-7; V: TRBV6-5; size: NA; DNA: TGTGCCAGCAGGGAGGGACTAGCGGTGTCCTACGAGCAGTACTTC; CDR3: CASREGLAVSYEQYF
D: NA; J: TRBJ2-3; V: TRBV6-4; size: few; DNA: TGTGCCAGCAGTGAGGGGGCGGACACAGATACGCAGTATTTT; CDR3: CASSEGADTDTQYF
D: TRBD1; J: TRBJ1-2; V: TRBV30; size: NA; DNA: TGTGCCTGGATAGACAGGGGGTCCGGCTACACCTTC; CDR3: CAWIDRGSGYTF
D: TRBD2; J: TRBJ2-3; V: TRBV3-1/TRBV3-2; size: NA; DNA: TGTGCCAGCAGCCACCAGACTAGCGGGGGTCTTAGCACAGATACGCAGTATTTT; CDR3: CASSHQTSGGLSTDTQYF
D: TRBD1; J: TRBJ1-3; V: TRBV7-2; size: NA; DNA: TGTGCCAGCAGCTTCGACAGGGCTACTGGAAACACCATATATTTT; CDR3: CASSFDRATGNTIYF
D: NA; J: TRBJ1-1; V: TRBV28; size: NA; DNA: TGTGCCAGCAGTTTTCAGGGGAGGAACACTGAAGCTTTCTTT; CDR3: CASSFQGRNTEAFF
D: TRBD2; J: TRBJ2-1; V: TRBV3-1/TRBV3-2; size: NA; DNA: TGTGCCAGCAGCCGGTTAGCGGGAGGGCCGGGGAATGAGCAGTTCTTC; CDR3: CASSRLAGGPGNEQFF
D: NA; J: TRBJ1-1; V: TRBV30; size: NA; DNA: TGTGCCTGGAGTCGTGGGGGAATGAACACTGAAGCTTTCTTT; CDR3: CAWSRGGMNTEAFF
D: NA; J: TRBJ2-3; V: TRBV11-1; size: NA; DNA: TGTGCCAGCAGAGGGTCCCGCCTACGCACAGATACGCAGTATTTT; CDR3: CASRGSRLRTDTQYF
D: NA; J: TRBJ1-1; V: TRBV10-1; size: few; DNA: TGCGCCAGCAGTGAGTCGATCGGGCGGGACACTGAAGCTTTCTTT; CDR3: CASSESIGRDTEAFF
D: TRBD1; J: TRBJ1-1; V: TRBV6-6; size: few; DNA: TGTGCCAGCAGTCGAAGACAGGGGGCGTCAGGCACTGAAGCTTTCTTT; CDR3: CASSRRQGASGTEAFF
D: TRBD2; J: TRBJ2-7; V: TRBV5-1; size: NA; DNA: TGCGCCAGCAGCCGATTTTCGGGACTAGCGGGGGCTGGAGAGCAGTACTTC; CDR3: CASSRFSGLAGAGEQYF
D: TRBD1; J: TRBJ1-2; V: TRBV5-5; size: NA; DNA: TGTGCCAGCAGCCGACAGGGGGCGGTGAACTATGGCTACACCTTC; CDR3: CASSRQGAVNYGYTF
D: NA; J: TRBJ1-1; V: TRBV4-3; size: few; DNA: TGCGCCAGCAGCCAAGATCTTGCCAGGAACACTGAAGCTTTCTTT; CDR3: CASSQDLARNTEAFF
D: NA; J: TRBJ1-5; V: TRBV30; size: NA; DNA: TGTGCCTGGAGTGTACAGGACCATCAGCCCCAGCATTTT; CDR3: CAWSVQDHQPQHF
D: NA; J: TRBJ1-5; V: TRBV12-3/TRBV12-4; size: NA; DNA: TGTGCCAGCAGTTTAGCGCTCCAGCCCCAGCATTTT; CDR3: CASSLALQPQHF
D: NA; J: TRBJ2-7; V: TRBV27; size: NA; DNA: TGTGCCAGCAGTTTGGGCGCTTCCTACGAGCAGTACTTC; CDR3: CASSLGASYEQYF
D: NA; J: TRBJ1-6; V: TRBV6-6; size: few; DNA: TGTGCCAGCGGCCCCCGGGGGGGAAATTCACCCCTCCACTTT; CDR3: CASGPRGGNSPLHF
D: NA; J: TRBJ2-2; V: TRBV9; size: NA; DNA: TGTGCCAGCAGCGTAGTGCAGGGAGGCACCGGGGAGCTGTTTTTT; CDR3: CASSVVQGGTGELFF
D: NA; J: TRBJ2-7; V: TRBV4-3; size: NA; DNA: TGCGCCAGCAGCCAAAGATATCGGTACGAGCAGTACTTC; CDR3: CASSQRYRYEQYF
D: NA; J: TRBJ1-2; V: TRBV19; size: once; DNA: TGTGCCAGTAGTACGGCCCCGGGACAAGGGCGCGGCTACACCTTC; CDR3: CASSTAPGQGRGYTF
D: NA; J: TRBJ2-1; V: TRBV28; size: few; DNA: TGTGCCAGCAGTTTGCTGTACAATGAGCAGTTCTTC; CDR3: CASSLLYNEQFF
D: NA; J: TRBJ1-6; V: TRBV7-8; size: few; DNA: TGTGCCAGCAGCTTGGGGGTCTCAAATTCACCCCTCCACTTT; CDR3: CASSLGVSNSPLHF
D: TRBD1; J: TRBJ1-2; V: TRBV7-9; size: few; DNA: TGTGCCAGCAGCACCAGAATGGCCCCAGGGGGGGGTAACTATGGCTACACCTTC; CDR3: CASSTRMAPGGGNYGYTF
D: NA; J: TRBJ1-4; V: TRBV7-6; size: NA; DNA: TGTGCCAGCAGCTTAGAGCCGGGATTTAATGAAAAACTGTTTTTT; CDR3: CASSLEPGFNEKLFF
D: NA; J: TRBJ1-4; V: TRBV27; size: NA; DNA: TGTGCCAGCAGTCCCAGGGTTGGGAATGAAAAACTGTTTTTT; CDR3: CASSPRVGNEKLFF
D: TRBD1; J: TRBJ2-3; V: TRBV2; size: NA; DNA: TGTGCCAGCAGCCTGACAGGGGGCACAGATACGCAGTATTTT; CDR3: CASSLTGGTDTQYF
D: TRBD2; J: TRBJ2-7; V: TRBV4-3; size: NA; DNA: TGCGCCAGCAGCCAAGACTTCCTCACTAGCGGGGCCTCCACCTACGAGCAGTACTTC; CDR3: CASSQDFLTSGASTYEQYF
D: TRBD2; J: TRBJ2-7; V: TRBV7-2; size: NA; DNA: TGTGCCAGCAGCTTAGAAGCGGGGGGGCACTACGAGCAGTACTTC; CDR3: CASSLEAGGHYEQYF
D: NA; J: TRBJ1-3; V: TRBV5-1; size: NA; DNA: TGCGCCAGCAGCGGACAGTCGGTCTCTGGAAACACCATATATTTT; CDR3: CASSGQSVSGNTIYF